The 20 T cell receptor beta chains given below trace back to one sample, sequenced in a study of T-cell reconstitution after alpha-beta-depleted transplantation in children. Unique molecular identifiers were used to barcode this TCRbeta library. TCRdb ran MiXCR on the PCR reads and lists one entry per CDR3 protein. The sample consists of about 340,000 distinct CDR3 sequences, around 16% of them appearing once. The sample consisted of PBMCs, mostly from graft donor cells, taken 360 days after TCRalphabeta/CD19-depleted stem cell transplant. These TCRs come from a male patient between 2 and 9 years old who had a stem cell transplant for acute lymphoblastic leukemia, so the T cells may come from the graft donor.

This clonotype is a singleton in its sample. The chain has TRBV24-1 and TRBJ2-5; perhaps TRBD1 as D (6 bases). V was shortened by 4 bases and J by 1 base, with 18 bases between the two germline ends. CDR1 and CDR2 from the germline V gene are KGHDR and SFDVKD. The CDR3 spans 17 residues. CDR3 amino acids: CATSETNAGDIQETQYF. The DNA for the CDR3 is TGTGCCACCAGTGAAACAAACGCCGGGGACATCCAAGAGACCCAGTACTTC.

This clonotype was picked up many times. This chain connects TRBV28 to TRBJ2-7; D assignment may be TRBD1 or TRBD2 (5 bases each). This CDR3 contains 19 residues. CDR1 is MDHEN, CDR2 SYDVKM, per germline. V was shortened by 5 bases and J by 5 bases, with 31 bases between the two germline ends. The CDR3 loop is CASSEFGLGPTGLGDEQYF. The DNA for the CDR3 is TGTGCCAGCAGTGAATTTGGGTTGGGACCAACAGGCTTAGGAGACGAGCAGTACTTC.

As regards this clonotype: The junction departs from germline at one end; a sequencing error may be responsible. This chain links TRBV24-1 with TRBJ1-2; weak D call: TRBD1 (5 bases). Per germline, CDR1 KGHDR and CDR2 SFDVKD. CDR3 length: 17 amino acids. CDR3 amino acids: CAISRDFTVGSGYGYTF. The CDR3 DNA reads TGTGCCATCAGTCGGGACTTCACGGTCGGGTCCGGCTATGGCTACACCTTC.

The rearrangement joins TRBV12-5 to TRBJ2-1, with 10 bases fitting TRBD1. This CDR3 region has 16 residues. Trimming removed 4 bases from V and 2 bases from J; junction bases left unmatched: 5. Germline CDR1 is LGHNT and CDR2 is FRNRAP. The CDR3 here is CASGSTGGSTYNEQFF. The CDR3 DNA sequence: TGTGCTAGTGGTTCGACAGGGGGCAGTACCTACAATGAGCAGTTCTTC.

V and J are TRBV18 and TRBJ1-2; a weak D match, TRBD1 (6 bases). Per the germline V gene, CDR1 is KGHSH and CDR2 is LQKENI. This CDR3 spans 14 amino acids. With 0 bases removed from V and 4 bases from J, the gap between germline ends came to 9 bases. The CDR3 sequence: CASSPPTGTYGYTF. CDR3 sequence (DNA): TGTGCCAGCTCACCACCCACAGGGACCTATGGCTACACCTTC.

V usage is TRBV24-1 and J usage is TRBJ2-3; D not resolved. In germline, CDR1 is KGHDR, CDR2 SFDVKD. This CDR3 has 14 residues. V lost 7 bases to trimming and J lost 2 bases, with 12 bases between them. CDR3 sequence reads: CATSLEIPTDTQYF. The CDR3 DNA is TGTGCCACCAGCCTGGAGATTCCCACAGATACGCAGTATTTT.

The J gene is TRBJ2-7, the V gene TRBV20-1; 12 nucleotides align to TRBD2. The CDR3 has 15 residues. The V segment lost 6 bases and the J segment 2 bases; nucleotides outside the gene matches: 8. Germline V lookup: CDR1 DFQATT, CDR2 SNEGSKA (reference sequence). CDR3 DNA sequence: TGCAGTGCCTCGACTAGCGGGAGTAATCCCTACGAGCAGTACTTC. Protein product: CSASTSGSNPYEQYF.

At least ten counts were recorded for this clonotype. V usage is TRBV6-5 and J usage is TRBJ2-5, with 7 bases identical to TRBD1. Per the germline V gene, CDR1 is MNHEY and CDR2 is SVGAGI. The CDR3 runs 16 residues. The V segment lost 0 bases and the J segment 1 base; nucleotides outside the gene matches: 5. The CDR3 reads CASSYSGTAFQETQYF. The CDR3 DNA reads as TGTGCCAGCAGTTACTCCGGGACAGCCTTCCAAGAGACCCAGTACTTC.

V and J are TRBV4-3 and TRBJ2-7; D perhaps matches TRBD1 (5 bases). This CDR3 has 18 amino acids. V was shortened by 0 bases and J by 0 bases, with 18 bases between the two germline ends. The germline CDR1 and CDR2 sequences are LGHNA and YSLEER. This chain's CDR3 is CASSQDWGGFDSSYEQYF. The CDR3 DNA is TGCGCCAGCAGCCAAGATTGGGGCGGATTTGATAGCTCCTACGAGCAGTACTTC.

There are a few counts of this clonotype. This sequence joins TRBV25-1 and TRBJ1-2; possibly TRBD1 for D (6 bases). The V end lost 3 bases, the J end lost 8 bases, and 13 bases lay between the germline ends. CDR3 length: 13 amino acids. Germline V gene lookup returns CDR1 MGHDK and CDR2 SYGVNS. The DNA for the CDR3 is TGTGCCAGCAGTGACCCCAGGGGACGGGGCTACACCTTC. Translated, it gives CASSDPRGRGYTF.

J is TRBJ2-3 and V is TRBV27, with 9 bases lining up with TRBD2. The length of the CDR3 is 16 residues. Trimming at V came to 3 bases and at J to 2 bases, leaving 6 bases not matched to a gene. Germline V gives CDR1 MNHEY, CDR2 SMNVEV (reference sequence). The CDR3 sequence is CASSFSGTSSTDTQYF. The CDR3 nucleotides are TGTGCCAGCAGTTTTTCCGGGACTAGCTCCACAGATACGCAGTATTTT.

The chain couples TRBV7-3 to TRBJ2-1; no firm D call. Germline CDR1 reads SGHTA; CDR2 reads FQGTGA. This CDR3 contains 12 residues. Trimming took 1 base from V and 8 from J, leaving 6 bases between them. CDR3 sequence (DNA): TGTGCCAGCAGCTTAATTGGATATGAGCAGTTCTTC. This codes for CASSLIGYEQFF.

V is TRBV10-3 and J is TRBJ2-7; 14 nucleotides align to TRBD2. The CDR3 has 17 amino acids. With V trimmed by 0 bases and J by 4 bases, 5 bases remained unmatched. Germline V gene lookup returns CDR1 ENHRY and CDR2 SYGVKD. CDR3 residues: CAISESLGTSGRYEQYF. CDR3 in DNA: TGTGCCATCAGTGAGTCATTGGGGACTAGCGGGAGATACGAGCAGTACTTC.

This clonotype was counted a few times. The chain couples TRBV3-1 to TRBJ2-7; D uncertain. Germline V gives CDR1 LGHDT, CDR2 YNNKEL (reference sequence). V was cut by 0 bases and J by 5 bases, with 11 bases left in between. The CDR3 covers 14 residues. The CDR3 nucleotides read TGTGCCAGCAGCCAAGATTGGCTTATCCACGAGCAGTACTTC. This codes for CASSQDWLIHEQYF.

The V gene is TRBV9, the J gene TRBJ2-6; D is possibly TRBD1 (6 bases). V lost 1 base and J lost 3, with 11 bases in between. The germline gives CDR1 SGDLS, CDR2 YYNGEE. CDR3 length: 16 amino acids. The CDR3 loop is CASSVNREGGANVLTF. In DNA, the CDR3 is TGTGCCAGCAGCGTAAACAGGGAAGGTGGGGCCAACGTCCTGACTTTC.

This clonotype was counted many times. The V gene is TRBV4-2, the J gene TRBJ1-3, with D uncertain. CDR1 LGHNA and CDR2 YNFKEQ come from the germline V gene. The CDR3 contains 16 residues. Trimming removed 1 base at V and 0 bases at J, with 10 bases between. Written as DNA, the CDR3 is TGTGCCAGCAGCCAAGCCCGTTACGGCTCTGGAAACACCATATATTTT. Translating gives CASSQARYGSGNTIYF.

The CDR3: CAIADPGLAGGIGYNEQFF. In DNA, the CDR3 is TGTGCCATCGCTGACCCGGGACTAGCGGGAGGGATAGGCTACAATGAGCAGTTCTTC. This chain joins TRBV10-3 and TRBJ2-1, with TRBD2 matching 16 bases. V lost 8 bases, J lost 3 bases, and 13 bases stayed unmatched. The CDR3 runs 19 residues. Germline V lookup: CDR1 ENHRY, CDR2 SYGVKD.

The CDR3 is CASSLEAGVGDYEQYF. In DNA, the CDR3 is TGCGCCAGCAGCCTAGAAGCGGGAGTGGGGGACTACGAGCAGTACTTC. The V and J genes are TRBV5-1 and TRBJ2-7; 8 nucleotides match TRBD2. Germline CDR1 reads SGHRS; CDR2 reads YFSETQ. The CDR3 is 16 residues long. The ends lost 4 bases at V and 3 bases at J; junction bases unmatched: 12.

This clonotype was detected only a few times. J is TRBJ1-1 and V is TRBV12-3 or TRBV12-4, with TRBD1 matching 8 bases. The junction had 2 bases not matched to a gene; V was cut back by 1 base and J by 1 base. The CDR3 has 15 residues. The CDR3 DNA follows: TGTGCCAGCAGTTTAGAGGGACAGGAGAACACTGAAGCTTTCTTT. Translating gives CASSLEGQENTEAFF.

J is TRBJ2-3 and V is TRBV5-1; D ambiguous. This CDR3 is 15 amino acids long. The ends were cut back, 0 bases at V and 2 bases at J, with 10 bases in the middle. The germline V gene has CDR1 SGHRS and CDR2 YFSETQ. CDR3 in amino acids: CASSLDDGFTDTQYF. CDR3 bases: TGCGCCAGCAGCTTGGACGATGGATTCACAGATACGCAGTATTTT.